These 30 T cell receptor beta chains originate from one sample sequenced in a study of shared clonotypes between healthy human individuals. Measured with immunoSEQ multiplex PCR; TCRdb has only the in-frame clones, and not every one. This table has 2 million to 2.5 million clones, around 95% appearing once. The source material was naive CD4+ T cells sorted from blood. The subset was: CD45RA+ positively selected. The receptors here all came from a man between 18 and 35 years old in good health.

V gene TRBV4-1 combines with J gene TRBJ1-4; no clear D. The germline CDR1 and CDR2 sequences are MGHRA and YSYEKL. V was shortened by 1 base and J by 4 bases, with 10 bases between the two germline ends. The CDR3 spans 15 residues. CDR3 amino acids: CASSQVSSDNEKLFF. The DNA of the CDR3 is TGCGCCAGCAGCCAAGTGAGCTCGGATAATGAAAAACTGTTTTTT.

The chain uses TRBV28 and TRBJ1-5; TRBD1 matches at 11 bases. Germline assignment: CDR1 MDHEN and CDR2 SYDVKM. This CDR3 has 17 amino acids. Trimming removed 6 bases from V and 1 base from J; junction bases left unmatched: 8. The CDR3 loop is CASSWGDRGFSNQPQHF. The CDR3 nucleotides read TGTGCCAGCAGCTGGGGGGACAGGGGGTTCAGCAATCAGCCCCAGCATTTT.

Worth noting for this clone: Other DNA sequences of this sample code for an identical CDR3. This chain links TRBV18 with TRBJ2-7; 12 bases agree with TRBD2. Per germline, CDR1 KGHSH and CDR2 LQKENI. This CDR3 is 15 amino acids long. V was pared by 3 bases and J by 2 bases, with 2 bases of the junction left unmatched. CDR3 DNA: TGTGCCAGCTCACCTCTAGCGGGAGGGCCCTACGAGCAGTACTTC. This codes for CASSPLAGGPYEQYF.

The rearrangement links TRBV27 to TRBJ2-4; 10 bases are a match to TRBD2. There are 15 residues in the CDR3. Germline V gene data show CDR1 as MNHEY and CDR2 as SMNVEV (reference sequence). The junction had 7 bases not matched to a gene; V was cut back by 1 base and J by 10 bases. In DNA form, the CDR3 reads TGTGCCAGCAGTTTATTGGCTAGCGGGAGTATTATTCAGTACTTC. It translates to CASSLLASGSIIQYF.

J is TRBJ1-2 and V is TRBV29-1, with TRBD1 identical over 7 bases. The CDR3 runs 15 residues. The V gene's germline CDR1 is SQVTM and CDR2 ANQGSEA. Germline trimming cut 6 bases from V and 5 bases from J; bases unmatched to any gene: 15. The CDR3 bases are TGCAGCGTGGAGGGACAGAAGTCCATTGGGTATGGCTACACCTTC. Encoded protein: CSVEGQKSIGYGYTF.

The chain recombines TRBV6-6 with TRBJ1-4, with 11 bases lining up with TRBD1. The CDR3 sequence is 15 residues long. The J segment lost 8 bases and the V segment lost 5 bases, leaving 7 bases of the junction unmatched. Germline CDR1 and CDR2: MNHNY and SVGAGI (reference sequence). Here the CDR3 DNA reads TGTGCCAGCAGTCGGCGGACAGGGGGCTTAGAAAAACTGTTTTTT. Translated, it gives CASSRRTGGLEKLFF.

Written as DNA, the CDR3 is TGCGCCAGCAGCTTGGACCCTTTGAGCGGGAGTTACAATGAGCAGTTCTTC. Amino acids: CASSLDPLSGSYNEQFF. This chain uses TRBV5-1 with TRBJ2-1; 8 bases line up with TRBD2. Germline V gene sequence: CDR1 SGHRS, CDR2 YFSETQ. The J segment lost 4 bases and the V segment lost 0 bases, leaving 9 bases of the junction unmatched. This CDR3 is 17 amino acids long.

This chain connects TRBV30 to TRBJ1-5; D remains ambiguous. In germline, CDR1 is GTSNPN, CDR2 SVGIG (reference sequence). Trimming took 2 bases from V and 10 from J, leaving 12 bases between them. The CDR3 spans 12 residues. The chain's CDR3 is CAWSNFMGPQHF. The CDR3 bases are TGTGCCTGGAGTAATTTCATGGGTCCCCAGCATTTT.

A single count supports this clone. This chain links TRBV2 with TRBJ1-6; TRBD1 is a possible D gene (5 bases). With 8 bases removed from V and 8 bases from J, the gap between germline ends came to 19 bases. Germline V gene lookup returns CDR1 SNHLY and CDR2 FYNNEI. This CDR3 has 15 residues. CDR3 sequence: CASQAKEEGDSPLHF. CDR3 in DNA: TGTGCCAGCCAAGCTAAGGAGGAAGGGGATTCACCCCTCCACTTT.

The genes are TRBV6-6 and TRBJ1-5, with TRBD1 identical over 8 bases. CDR3 length: 14 amino acids. With 5 bases clipped from V and 6 bases from J, the junction kept 6 bases outside the gene matches. The germline CDR1 and CDR2 sequences are MNHNY and SVGAGI (reference sequence). The CDR3 bases are TGTGCCAGCAGTAAAACAGGGGGTGGTCAGCCCCAGCATTTT. Residues: CASSKTGGGQPQHF.

The chain employs TRBV2 and TRBJ1-1, with D perhaps matching TRBD1 (5 bases). The CDR3 has 11 residues. Per germline, CDR1 SNHLY and CDR2 FYNNEI. Trimming removed 6 bases from V and 11 bases from J, with 13 bases in between. In DNA form, the CDR3 reads TGTGCCAGCAGCTTAGGGGTATCGGCTTTCTTT. This codes for CASSLGVSAFF. Full variable domain (rest looked up from reference TRBV2 and TRBJ1-1): EPEVTQTPSHQVTQMGQEVILRCVPISNHLYFYWYRQILGQKVEFLVSFYNNEISEKSEIFDDQFSVERPDGSNFTLKIRSTKLEDSAMYFCASSLGVSAFFGQGTRLTVV.

This chain links TRBV6-1 with TRBJ2-5; 8 nucleotides agree with TRBD2. This CDR3 region has 15 residues. Germline V CDR1 and CDR2: MNHNS, SASEGT. Trimming removed 4 bases from V and 3 bases from J; junction bases left unmatched: 7. The CDR3 DNA is TGTGCCAGCAGTGTCCTTACTAGCGGAGAAGAGACCCAGTACTTC. Its translation: CASSVLTSGEETQYF.

This chain joins TRBV6-5 and TRBJ2-2; the D gene is possibly TRBD2 (5 bases). Germline V gene sequence: CDR1 MNHEY, CDR2 SVGAGI. The germline V and J ends were trimmed by 6 bases and 4 bases, with 12 bases remaining between them. The CDR3 extends over 14 amino acids. CDR3 protein: CASRAQGGTGELFF. DNA of the CDR3: TGTGCCAGCAGGGCCCAAGGAGGCACCGGGGAGCTGTTTTTT.

This rearrangement joins TRBV2 to TRBJ2-7; D tentatively fits TRBD1 or TRBD2 (6 bases each). CDR3 size: 15 residues. Looked up from germline, CDR1 is SNHLY and CDR2 is FYNNEI. V lost 7 bases and J lost 2, with 18 bases in between. Here the CDR3 DNA reads TGTGCCAGCACCCCAGGCACAGGGAGGACCTACGAGCAGTACTTC. It is translated as CASTPGTGRTYEQYF.

V is TRBV28 and J is TRBJ2-7; TRBD1 agrees at 9 bases. The CDR3 has 14 residues. V lost 4 bases, J lost 9 bases, and 10 bases stayed unmatched. CDR1 is MDHEN and CDR2 is SYDVKM in the germline V gene. This CDR3 reads CASSSRPDRGGQYF. In DNA form, the CDR3 reads TGTGCCAGCAGTTCCCGACCGGACAGGGGAGGGCAGTACTTC.

The J gene is TRBJ1-4, the V gene TRBV11-2; D not certain. The germline V gene encodes CDR1 SGHAT and CDR2 FQNNGV. V lost 6 bases, J lost 8 bases, and 22 bases lay in between. The CDR3 is 16 residues long. The CDR3 bases are TGTGCCAGCAGTTCCCCCGGTAGGCCAGAGCTAGAAAAACTGTTTTTT. Translating gives CASSSPGRPELEKLFF.

The CDR3 nucleotides are TGTGCCTGGAGTTCGCCCGGGACAACAGCTAACTATGGCTACACCTTC. Amino acid sequence: CAWSSPGTTANYGYTF. The chain joins TRBV30 to TRBJ1-2, with D tentatively TRBD1 (6 bases). Germline-derived CDR1 and CDR2 are GTSNPN and SVGIG (reference sequence). This CDR3 has 16 amino acids. The V end was cut by 2 bases, the J end by 0 bases, with 16 bases between.

For the CDR3, the DNA is TGTGCCAGCAGCCCGTGGAGCGGGGGGTTCTACAATGAGCAGTTCTTC. Residues: CASSPWSGGFYNEQFF. The V call is TRBV5-6, the J call TRBJ2-1, with TRBD2 identical over 9 bases. After removal of 4 bases from V and 3 bases from J, the junction contained 8 bases not matched to a gene. The CDR3 has 16 residues. Per the germline V gene, CDR1 is SGHDT and CDR2 is YYEEEE.

About this clone itself: This sample also contains other DNA sequences that code for the same CDR3. The chain is built from TRBV5-6 and TRBJ1-5; D unresolved. Trimming removed 0 bases at V and 6 bases at J, with 7 bases between. Germline CDR1 reads SGHDT; CDR2 reads YYEEEE. There are 13 residues in the CDR3. The CDR3 loop is CASSLGEGQPQHF. As DNA, the CDR3 is TGTGCCAGCAGCTTGGGTGAGGGTCAGCCCCAGCATTTT.

The rearrangement uses TRBV7-2 and TRBJ2-7; the match to TRBD1 covers 7 bases. CDR3 length equals 14 residues. V lost 4 bases and J lost 2; bases outside the gene matches: 5. Looked up from germline, CDR1 is SGHTA and CDR2 is FQGNSA. CDR3 sequence reads: CASSYVQGPYEQYF. The CDR3 bases are TGTGCCAGCAGCTACGTACAGGGGCCCTACGAGCAGTACTTC.

Turning to this clone: A read error may produce the germline difference seen at one junction end. CDR3 in DNA: TGTGCCAGCAGTTCCGGGGCAGGGGGCTCCCACGAGCAGTACTTC. Translated: CASSSGAGGSHEQYF. This chain joins TRBV27 and TRBJ2-7; 8 bases line up with TRBD1. The CDR3 is made up of 15 amino acids. Germline CDR1 reads MNHEY; CDR2 reads SMNVEV (reference sequence).

This clone is a singleton in its sample. The chain employs TRBV5-1 and TRBJ2-7; 7 nucleotides agree with TRBD1. Germline V CDR1 and CDR2: SGHRS, YFSETQ. V gave up 1 base and J gave up 6 bases; unmatched junction bases: 7. CDR3 length equals 14 residues. The CDR3 loop reads CASSLQGDPREQYF. Here the CDR3 DNA reads TGCGCCAGCAGCTTGCAGGGGGACCCACGCGAGCAGTACTTC.

As for this clone: Different DNA sequences within this sample yield the same CDR3. The chain links TRBV7-8 to TRBJ1-5, with TRBD1 identical over 8 bases. Germline-derived CDR1 and CDR2 are SGHVS and FQNEAQ. The ends lost 1 base at V and 6 bases at J; junction bases unmatched: 5. This CDR3 comprises 15 residues. The CDR3 sequence: CASSLGAGGGQPQHF. In nucleotides, the CDR3 is TGTGCCAGCAGCTTAGGAGCAGGGGGCGGTCAGCCCCAGCATTTT.

The rearrangement uses TRBV18 and TRBJ2-1; tentatively, D is TRBD2 (6 bases). The CDR3 has 16 amino acids. CDR1 is KGHSH, CDR2 LQKENI, per germline. Trimming cost V 6 bases and J 5 bases, with 20 bases left between them. CDR3 DNA sequence: TGTGCCAGCTCCCCGCCGGTAGCGGCAAAAAACAATGAGCAGTTCTTC. Protein product: CASSPPVAAKNNEQFF.

V and J are TRBV28 and TRBJ1-2; D is unresolved. Germline CDR1 is MDHEN and CDR2 is SYDVKM. The CDR3 loop spans 15 amino acids. V lost 1 base to trimming and J lost 1 base, with 10 bases between them. CDR3 amino acids: CASSLYSPDNYGYTF. CDR3 in DNA: TGTGCCAGCAGTTTATACAGCCCCGATAACTATGGCTACACCTTC.

The chain recombines TRBV2 with TRBJ2-7; TRBD2 matches 7 bases. CDR3 length: 13 residues. V trimming: 11 bases; J trimming: 1 base; junction bases outside the gene matches: 8. CDR1 is SNHLY, CDR2 FYNNEI, per germline. The CDR3 sequence is CAGGDALSYEQYF. The CDR3 bases are TGTGCCGGGGGGGACGCTCTATCCTACGAGCAGTACTTC.

A word on this clone: In the same sample, other DNA sequences code for this CDR3. This CDR3 reads CASSPLAVGETQYF. The CDR3 nucleotides are TGTGCCAGCTCACCGCTAGCGGTTGGAGAGACCCAGTACTTC. The chain recombines TRBV18 with TRBJ2-5, with 7 bases aligning to TRBD2. Germline V gene sequence: CDR1 KGHSH, CDR2 LQKENI. Trimming at V came to 3 bases and at J to 4 bases, leaving 5 bases not matched to a gene. This CDR3 comprises 14 residues.

The chain recombines TRBV23-1 with TRBJ1-6; D is undetermined. TRBV23-1 is an ORF; its function is uncertain. The CDR3 contains 16 residues. V dropped 1 base and J dropped 7 bases, with 14 bases sitting between them. The CDR3 loop reads CASSQLSIRPNSPLHF. For the CDR3, the DNA is TGCGCCAGCAGTCAATTAAGCATACGTCCAAATTCACCCCTCCACTTT.

The chain combines TRBV18 with TRBJ1-2; 9 bases fit TRBD1. Trimming cost V 3 bases and J 5 bases; bases outside gene matches: 13. CDR1 is KGHSH and CDR2 is LQKENI in the germline V gene. The CDR3 has 17 residues. CDR3 DNA sequence: TGTGCCAGCTCACCCCAGGGGACAGGGAATACTGGATATGGCTACACCTTC. Its protein product is CASSPQGTGNTGYGYTF.

This clone was picked up a small number of times. V usage is TRBV5-4 and J usage is TRBJ2-7; D unclear. There are 15 residues in the CDR3. Germline V gives CDR1 SGHNT, CDR2 YYREEE (reference sequence). The V end was cut by 0 bases, the J end by 0 bases, with 10 bases between. CDR3: CASSLDPGVSYEQYF. The CDR3 DNA reads TGTGCCAGCAGCTTGGACCCTGGAGTCTCCTACGAGCAGTACTTC. The full variable domain, with the rest looked up from reference TRBV5-4 and TRBJ2-7, is ETGVTQSPTHLIKTRGQQVTLRCSSQSGHNTVSWYQQALGQGPQFIFQYYREEENGRGNFPPRFSGLQFPNYSSELNVNALELDDSALYLCASSLDPGVSYEQYFGPGTRLTVT.